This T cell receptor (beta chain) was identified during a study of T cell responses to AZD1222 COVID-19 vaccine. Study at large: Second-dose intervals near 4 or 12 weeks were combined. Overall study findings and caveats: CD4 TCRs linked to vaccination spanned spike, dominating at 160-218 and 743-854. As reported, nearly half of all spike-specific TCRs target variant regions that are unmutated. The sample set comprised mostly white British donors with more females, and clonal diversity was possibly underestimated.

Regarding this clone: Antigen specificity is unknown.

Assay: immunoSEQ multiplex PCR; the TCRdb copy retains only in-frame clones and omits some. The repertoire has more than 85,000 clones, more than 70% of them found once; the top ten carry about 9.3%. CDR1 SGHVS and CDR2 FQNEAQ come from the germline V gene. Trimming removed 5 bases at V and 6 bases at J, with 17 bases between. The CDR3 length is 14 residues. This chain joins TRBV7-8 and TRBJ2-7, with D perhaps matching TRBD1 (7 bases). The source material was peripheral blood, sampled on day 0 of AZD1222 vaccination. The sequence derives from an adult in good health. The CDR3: CASSPTAGGSEQYF. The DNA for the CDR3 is TGTGCCAGCAGCCCCACCGCAGGGGGGAGCGAGCAGTACTTC.